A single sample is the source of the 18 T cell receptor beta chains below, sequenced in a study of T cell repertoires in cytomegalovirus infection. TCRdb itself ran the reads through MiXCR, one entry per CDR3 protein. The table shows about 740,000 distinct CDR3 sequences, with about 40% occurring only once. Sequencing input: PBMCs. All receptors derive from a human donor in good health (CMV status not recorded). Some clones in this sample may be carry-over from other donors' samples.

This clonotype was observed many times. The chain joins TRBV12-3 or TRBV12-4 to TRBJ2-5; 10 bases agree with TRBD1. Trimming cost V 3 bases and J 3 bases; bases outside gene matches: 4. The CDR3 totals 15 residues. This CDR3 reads CASSFSGTGEETQYF. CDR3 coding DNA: TGTGCCAGCAGTTTCTCCGGGACAGGGGAAGAGACCCAGTACTTC.

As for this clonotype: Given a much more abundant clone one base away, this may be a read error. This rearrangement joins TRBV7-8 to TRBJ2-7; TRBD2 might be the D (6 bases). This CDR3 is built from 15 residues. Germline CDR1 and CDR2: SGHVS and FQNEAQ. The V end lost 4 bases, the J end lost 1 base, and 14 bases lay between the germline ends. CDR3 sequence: CASSSRLVGSYEQYF. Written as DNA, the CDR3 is TGTGCCAGCAGCTCCAGACTAGTGGGATCCTACGAGCAGTACTTC.

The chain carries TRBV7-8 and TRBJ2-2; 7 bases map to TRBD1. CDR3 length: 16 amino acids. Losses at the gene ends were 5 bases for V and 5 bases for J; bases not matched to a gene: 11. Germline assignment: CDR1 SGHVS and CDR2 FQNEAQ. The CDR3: CASSPYRGQGTGELFF. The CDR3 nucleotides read TGTGCCAGCAGCCCGTACAGGGGCCAAGGAACCGGGGAGCTGTTTTTT.

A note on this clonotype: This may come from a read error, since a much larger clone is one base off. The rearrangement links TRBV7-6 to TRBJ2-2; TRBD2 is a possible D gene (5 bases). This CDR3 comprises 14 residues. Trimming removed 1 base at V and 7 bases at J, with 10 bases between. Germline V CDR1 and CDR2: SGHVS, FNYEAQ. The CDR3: CASSLGTWIGELFF. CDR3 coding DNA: TGTGCCAGCAGCTTAGGGACTTGGATCGGGGAGCTGTTTTTT. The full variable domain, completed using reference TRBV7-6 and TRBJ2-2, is GAGVSQSPRYKVTKRGQDVALRCDPISGHVSLYWYRQALGQGPEFLTYFNYEAQQDKSGLPNDRFSAERPEGSISTLTIQRTEQRDSAMYRCASSLGTWIGELFFGEGSRLTVL.

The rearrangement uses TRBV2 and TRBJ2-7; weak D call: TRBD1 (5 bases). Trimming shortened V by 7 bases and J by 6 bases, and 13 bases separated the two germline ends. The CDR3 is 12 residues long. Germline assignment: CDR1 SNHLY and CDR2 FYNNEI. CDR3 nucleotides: TGTGCCAGCATCACAGGTGCCTCCGAGCAGTACTTC. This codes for CASITGASEQYF.

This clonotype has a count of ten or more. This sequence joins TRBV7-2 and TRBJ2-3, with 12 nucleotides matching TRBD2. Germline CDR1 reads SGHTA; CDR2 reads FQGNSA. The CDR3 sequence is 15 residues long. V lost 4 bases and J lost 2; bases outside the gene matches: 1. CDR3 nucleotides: TGTGCCAGCAGCTGGACTAGCGGGAACACAGATACGCAGTATTTT. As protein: CASSWTSGNTDTQYF.

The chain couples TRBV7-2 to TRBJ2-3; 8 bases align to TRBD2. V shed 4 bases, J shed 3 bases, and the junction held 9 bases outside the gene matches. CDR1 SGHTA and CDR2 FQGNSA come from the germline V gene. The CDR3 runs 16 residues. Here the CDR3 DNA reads TGTGCCAGCAGCTCCCCCCACGGGAGGGCGACAGATACGCAGTATTTT. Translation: CASSSPHGRATDTQYF.

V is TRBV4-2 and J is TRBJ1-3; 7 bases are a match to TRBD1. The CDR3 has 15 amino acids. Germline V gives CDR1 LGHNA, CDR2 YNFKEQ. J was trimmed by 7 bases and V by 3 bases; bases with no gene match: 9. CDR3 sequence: CASSHGTGVFNTIYF. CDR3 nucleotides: TGTGCCAGCAGCCATGGTACAGGGGTTTTTAACACCATATATTTT.

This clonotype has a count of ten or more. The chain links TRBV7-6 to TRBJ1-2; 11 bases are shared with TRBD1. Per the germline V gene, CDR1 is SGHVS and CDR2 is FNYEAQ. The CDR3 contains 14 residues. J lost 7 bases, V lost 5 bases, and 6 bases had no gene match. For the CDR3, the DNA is TGTGCCAGCAGCCCCGGACAGGGGGCGACTGGCTACACCTTC. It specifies CASSPGQGATGYTF.

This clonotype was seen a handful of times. CDR3 nucleotides: TGTGCCAGCAGCTTAGTTCTCGGGGTATGGTACTTC. Protein sequence: CASSLVLGVWYF. This rearrangement joins TRBV7-2 to TRBJ2-7; D possibly corresponds to TRBD2 (5 bases). This CDR3 has 12 amino acids. Germline V CDR1 and CDR2: SGHTA, FQGNSA. With 1 base removed from V and 12 bases from J, the gap between germline ends came to 13 bases.

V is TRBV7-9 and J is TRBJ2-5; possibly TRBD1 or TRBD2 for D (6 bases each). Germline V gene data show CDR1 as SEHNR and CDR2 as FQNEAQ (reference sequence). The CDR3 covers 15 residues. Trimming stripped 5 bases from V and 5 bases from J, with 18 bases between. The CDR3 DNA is TGTGCCAGCAGCACGGATGGGGGGCCGAGGGAGACCCAGTACTTC. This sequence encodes CASSTDGGPRETQYF.

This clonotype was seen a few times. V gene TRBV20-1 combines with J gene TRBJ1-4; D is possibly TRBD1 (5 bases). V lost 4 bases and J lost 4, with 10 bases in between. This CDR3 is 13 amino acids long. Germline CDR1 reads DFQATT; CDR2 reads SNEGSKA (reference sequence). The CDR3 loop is CSANLGLNEKLFF. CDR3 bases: TGCAGTGCTAATCTGGGGCTTAATGAAAAACTGTTTTTT.

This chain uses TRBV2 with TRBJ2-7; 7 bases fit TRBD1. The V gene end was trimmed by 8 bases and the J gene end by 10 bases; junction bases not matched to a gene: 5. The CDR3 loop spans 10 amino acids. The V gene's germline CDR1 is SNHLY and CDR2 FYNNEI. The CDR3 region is CASRRQGQYF. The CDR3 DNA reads TGTGCCAGCCGGCGACAGGGTCAGTACTTC. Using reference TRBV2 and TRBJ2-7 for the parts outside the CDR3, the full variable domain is EPEVTQTPSHQVTQMGQEVILRCVPISNHLYFYWYRQILGQKVEFLVSFYNNEISEKSEIFDDQFSVERPDGSNFTLKIRSTKLEDSAMYFCASRRQGQYFGPGTRLTVT.

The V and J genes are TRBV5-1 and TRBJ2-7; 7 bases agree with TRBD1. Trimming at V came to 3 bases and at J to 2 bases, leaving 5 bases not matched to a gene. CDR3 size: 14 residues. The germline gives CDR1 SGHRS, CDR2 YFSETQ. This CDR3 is CASSSGTVTYEQYF. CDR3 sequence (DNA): TGCGCCAGCAGCTCCGGGACAGTGACCTACGAGCAGTACTTC.

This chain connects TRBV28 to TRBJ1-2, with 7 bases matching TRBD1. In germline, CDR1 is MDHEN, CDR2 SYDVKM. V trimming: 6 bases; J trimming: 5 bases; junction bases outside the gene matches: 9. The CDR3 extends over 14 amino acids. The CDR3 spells CASRATGLGYGYTF. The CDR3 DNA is TGTGCCAGCAGAGCGACAGGGCTAGGATATGGCTACACCTTC.

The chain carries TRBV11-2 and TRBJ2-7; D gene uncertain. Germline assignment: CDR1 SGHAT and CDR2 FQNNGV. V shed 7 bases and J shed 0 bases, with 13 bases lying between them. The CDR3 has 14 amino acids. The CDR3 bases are TGTGCCAGCACCACGACCGGAAGCTCCTACGAGCAGTACTTC. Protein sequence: CASTTTGSSYEQYF. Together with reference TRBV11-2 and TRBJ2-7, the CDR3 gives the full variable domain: EAGVAQSPRYKIIEKRQSVAFWCNPISGHATLYWYQQILGQGPKLLIQFQNNGVVDDSQLPKDRFSAERLKGVDSTLKIQPAKLEDSAVYLCASTTTGSSYEQYFGPGTRLTVT.

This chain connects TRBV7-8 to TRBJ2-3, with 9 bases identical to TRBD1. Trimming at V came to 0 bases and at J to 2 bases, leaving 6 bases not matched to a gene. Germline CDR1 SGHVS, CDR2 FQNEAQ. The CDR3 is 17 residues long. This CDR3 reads CASSLARTGEDTDTQYF. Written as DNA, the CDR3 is TGTGCCAGCAGCTTAGCGAGGACAGGGGAGGACACAGATACGCAGTATTTT.

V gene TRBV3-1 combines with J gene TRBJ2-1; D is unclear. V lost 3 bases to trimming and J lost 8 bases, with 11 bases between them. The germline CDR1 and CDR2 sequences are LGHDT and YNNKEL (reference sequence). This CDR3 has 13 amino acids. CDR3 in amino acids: CASSHDSPDEQFF. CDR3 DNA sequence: TGTGCCAGCAGCCATGACTCCCCGGATGAGCAGTTCTTC.